Listed here is a single TCR beta chain. The target of this receptor is not known. One base away there is no much larger clone; base qualities are not given. In light of the paper, this sample's time point label describes: week 3, after first cycle of checkpoint inhibitor. Blood samples were taken at two points: before treatment (T0) and at week 3 (W3), which came after the first cycle of checkpoint blockade. Except for a couple of patients with rapid clinical progression, response was assessed 12 weeks after the first infusion by RECIST 1.1; disease control meant complete response, partial response or stable disease. Any patient who had received prior systemic cancer treatment, was on concomitant immunosuppressant therapy or had synchronous other active malignancies was excluded. Bulk PBMC and plasma cell-free DNA were both sequenced for TCR beta so that circulating cells and T cell turnover could be tracked. Lymphoprep and SepMate tubes were used to isolate PBMC from blood, and red cell lysis was then performed. QIAamp DNA Blood Mini kits were used to extract DNA from PBMC and from sorted T cell subsets.

The source of the sample is a study of blood T cell dynamics during melanoma immunotherapy (dated by TCRdb to about 2020). For the wider study: The patients had metastatic melanoma and were given first-line pembrolizumab or nivolumab plus ipilimumab as standard of care in the United Kingdom. To identify early correlates of response, the study profiled peripheral T cell receptor repertoires in patients with metastatic melanoma before and after one cycle of checkpoint inhibitor therapy. The training cohort consisted of consecutive patients, while an additional independent group of patients from the same centre was pooled to form an external validation set.

A fixed 350 ng of DNA was loaded for every bulk PBMC sample. TCR beta CDR3 sequences were amplified from genomic DNA using the immunoSEQ TCRb Assay kit according to manufacturer instructions. The KAPA Library Quantification Kit for Illumina platforms was used to quantify the pooled libraries by qPCR. Pooled libraries were clustered at about 0.6-1.2 pM and sequenced on an Illumina NextSeq 500. The paper's data handling went like this. Analysis of the TCR data relied on immunoSEQ ANALYZER and the R LymphoSeq package. A rearrangement efficiency score was calculated as productive divided by the sum of productive and non-productive CDR3 sequences. Clonality was measured with the Gini coefficient and diversity with the Renyi index at alpha=1, and both measures were compared pairwise between timepoints within each patient. Clonal relatedness, based on an edit distance of 3, and repertoire similarity, based on the Bhattacharyya coefficient, were both computed in LymphoSeq. To classify response, a linear discriminant analysis based on week-3 changes in clonality and diversity was built using the R MASS and caret packages. In its TCRdb copy, this immuneACCESS table keeps in-frame sequences only and misses some clones. Where compared with another copy, unresolved V genes explain less than half of these, and the others have no known cause. V and J calls and clone size follow that table, whereas D and trimming were derived from the DNA. This sample is represented by over 15,000 clones; roughly nine tenths of them were singletons. The top ten constitute 7.5% to 9% of the sample.

On the study overall, not on this receptor specifically: The relatively small sample size was acknowledged as potentially limiting generalization of the results. A bifurcated reorganization of the PBMC repertoire at W3, with increased clonality or increased diversity, was observed in patients who later achieved disease control, unlike in progressors. Whether the T cell clones driving repertoire changes were melanoma-specific or reflected general immune activation could not be determined in the study.

This sample comprised blood, obtained from a patient treated with checkpoint blockade. This TCR was sampled from a human donor with melanoma.

CDR3 reads: CASSAYGTGSYEQYF. The DNA is TGTGCCAGCAGCGCGTACGGGACGGGTTCGTACGAGCAGTACTTC. The chain is assembled from TRBV11-2 and TRBJ2-7; the D assignment is uncertain and may be TRBD1 or TRBD2, with 5 bases supporting each. Taken from the germline V gene, the CDR1 and CDR2 loops are SGHAT and FQNNGV. The CDR3 spans 15 residues, from the cysteine through the phenylalanine. The read is trimmed to its CDR3 DNA, 45 bases read in frame from base 1. A distance of 18 bases separates the germline ends of V and J, which lose 5 bases and 4 bases respectively.